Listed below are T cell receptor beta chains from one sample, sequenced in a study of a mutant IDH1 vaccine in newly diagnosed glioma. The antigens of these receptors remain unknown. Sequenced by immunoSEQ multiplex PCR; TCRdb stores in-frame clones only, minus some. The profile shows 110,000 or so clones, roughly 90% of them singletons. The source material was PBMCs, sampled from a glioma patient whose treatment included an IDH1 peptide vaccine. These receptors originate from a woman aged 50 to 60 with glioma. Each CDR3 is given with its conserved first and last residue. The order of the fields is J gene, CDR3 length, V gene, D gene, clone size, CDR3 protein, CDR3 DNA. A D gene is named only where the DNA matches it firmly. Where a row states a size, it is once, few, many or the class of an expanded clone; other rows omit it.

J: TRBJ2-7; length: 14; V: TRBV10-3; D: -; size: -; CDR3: CATGVEGGSYEQYF; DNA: TGTGCCACCGGGGTTGAGGGAGGCTCCTACGAGCAGTACTTC
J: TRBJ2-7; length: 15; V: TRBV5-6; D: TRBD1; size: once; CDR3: CASSLSLQGAYEQYF; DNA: TGTGCCAGCAGCTTGTCACTCCAGGGGGCGTACGAGCAGTACTTC
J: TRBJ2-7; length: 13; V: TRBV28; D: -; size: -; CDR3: CASSSRNSDEQYF; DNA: TGTGCCAGCAGTTCCCGAAATTCCGACGAGCAGTACTTC
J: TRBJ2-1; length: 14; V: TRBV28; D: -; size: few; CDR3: CASSLGTSRNEQFF; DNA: TGTGCCAGCAGTCTCGGAACTAGCCGCAATGAGCAGTTCTTC
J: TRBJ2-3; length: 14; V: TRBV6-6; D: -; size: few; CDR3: CASSYWSYGDTQYF; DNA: TGTGCCAGCAGTTACTGGTCCTATGGGGATACGCAGTATTTT
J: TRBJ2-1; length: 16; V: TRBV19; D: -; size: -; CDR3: CASSISGRKFYNEQFF; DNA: TGTGCCAGTAGTATTAGTGGGAGAAAATTCTACAATGAGCAGTTCTTC
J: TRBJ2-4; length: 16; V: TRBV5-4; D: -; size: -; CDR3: CASSQDLALGQNIQYF; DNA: TGTGCCAGCAGCCAAGACTTGGCCCTCGGCCAAAACATTCAGTACTTC
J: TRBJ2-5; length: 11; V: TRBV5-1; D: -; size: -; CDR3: CASRGQGTQYF; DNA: TGCGCCAGCAGAGGGCAGGGGACCCAGTACTTC
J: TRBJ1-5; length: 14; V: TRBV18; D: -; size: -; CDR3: CASSPTEGNQPQHF; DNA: TGTGCCAGCTCACCAACGGAGGGCAATCAGCCCCAGCATTTT
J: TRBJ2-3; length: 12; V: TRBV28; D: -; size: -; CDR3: CASRRSADTQYF; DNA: TGTGCCAGCAGGCGATCGGCAGATACGCAGTATTTT
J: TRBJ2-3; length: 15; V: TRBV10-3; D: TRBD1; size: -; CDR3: CAISEGQGGTDTQYF; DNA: TGTGCCATCAGTGAGGGACAGGGTGGCACAGATACGCAGTATTTT
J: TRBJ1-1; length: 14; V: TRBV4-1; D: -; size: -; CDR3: CASSLSGHNTEAFF; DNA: TGCGCCAGCAGCTTATCGGGACACAACACTGAAGCTTTCTTT
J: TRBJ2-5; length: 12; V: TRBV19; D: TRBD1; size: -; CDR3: CASQGQQETQYF; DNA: TGTGCCAGCCAGGGACAGCAAGAGACCCAGTACTTC
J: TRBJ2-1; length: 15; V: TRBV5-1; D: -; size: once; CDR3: CASSGLTGSYNEQFF; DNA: TGCGCCAGCAGCGGTCTGACAGGCTCCTACAATGAGCAGTTCTTC
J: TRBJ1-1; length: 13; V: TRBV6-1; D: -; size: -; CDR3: CASILLGNTEAFF; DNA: TGTGCCAGCATTTTGCTCGGAAACACTGAAGCTTTCTTT
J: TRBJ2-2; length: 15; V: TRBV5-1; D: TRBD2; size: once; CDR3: CASSLETSGTGELFF; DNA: TGCGCCAGCAGCTTGGAGACTAGCGGGACAGGGGAGCTGTTTTTT